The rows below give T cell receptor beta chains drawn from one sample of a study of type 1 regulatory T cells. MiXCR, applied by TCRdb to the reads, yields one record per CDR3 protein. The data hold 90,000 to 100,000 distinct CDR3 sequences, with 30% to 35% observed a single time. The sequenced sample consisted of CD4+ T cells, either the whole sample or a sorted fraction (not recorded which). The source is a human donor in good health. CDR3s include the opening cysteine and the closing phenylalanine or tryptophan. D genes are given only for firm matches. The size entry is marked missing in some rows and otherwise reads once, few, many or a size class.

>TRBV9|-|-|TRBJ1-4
TGTGCCAGCAGCGTAGAGGTGGTGGGATCTGCAACTAATGAAAAACTGTTTTTT
CASSVEVVGSATNEKLFF
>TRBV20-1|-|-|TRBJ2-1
TGCAGTGTTAGCCCGGGACCTAATGAGCAGTTCTTC
CSVSPGPNEQFF
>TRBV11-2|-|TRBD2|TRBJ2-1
TGTGCCAGCAGCTTAAAGACGGGAGGCAACGAGCAGTTCTTC
CASSLKTGGNEQFF
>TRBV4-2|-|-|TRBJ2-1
TGTGCCAGCAGCCCGGACAGAAATGAGCAGTTCTTC
CASSPDRNEQFF
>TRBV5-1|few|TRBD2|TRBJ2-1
TGCGCCAGCAGCTTGGCGACGGGAGGGCCCTATGAGCAGTTCTTC
CASSLATGGPYEQFF
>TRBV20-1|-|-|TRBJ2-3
TGCAGTGCCCCTATTCGGGCTAGCGACTCCACAGATACGCAGTATTTT
CSAPIRASDSTDTQYF
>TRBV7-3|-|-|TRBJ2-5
TGTGCCAGCAGCCTCCACTCCCAAGAGACCCAGTACTTC
CASSLHSQETQYF
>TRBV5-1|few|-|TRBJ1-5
TGCGCCAGCAGCCCCGGGGAGGGCAGTCAGCCCCAGCATTTT
CASSPGEGSQPQHF
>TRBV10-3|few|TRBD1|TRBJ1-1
TGTGCCATCAGTGACCTACAGGGGCCGCGCACTGAAGCTTTCTTT
CAISDLQGPRTEAFF
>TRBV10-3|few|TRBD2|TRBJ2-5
TGTGCCATCAGTGAGTCGACTAGCGTCCAAGAGACCCAGTACTTC
CAISESTSVQETQYF
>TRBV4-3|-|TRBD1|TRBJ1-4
TGCGCCAGCAGCCGCAGGGGGGGGGGTGACAAGGCAACTAATGAAAAACTGTTTTTT
CASSRRGGGDKATNEKLFF
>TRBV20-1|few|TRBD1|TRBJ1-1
TGCAGTGCAAGCCTTCGACAGGGGGTTCCTGAAGCTTTCTTT
CSASLRQGVPEAFF
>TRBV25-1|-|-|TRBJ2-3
TGTGCCAGCAGTGTGGTCGGAAAGAGCACAGATACGCAGTATTTT
CASSVVGKSTDTQYF
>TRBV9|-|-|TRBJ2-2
TGTGCCAGCAGCGTACAAGGGGCTTGGGACACCGGGGAGCTGTTTTTT
CASSVQGAWDTGELFF
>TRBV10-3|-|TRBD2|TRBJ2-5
TGTGCCATCAGTGAGTCGAGGCTTCTAGCGGGAGAGAGTGGAGAGACCCAGTACTTC
CAISESRLLAGESGETQYF
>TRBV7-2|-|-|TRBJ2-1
TGTGCCAGCAGCTGCGTCCGGGACTGCGATAAGAGCTCCTACAATGAGCAGTTCTTC
CASSCVRDCDKSSYNEQFF
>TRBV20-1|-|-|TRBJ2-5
TGCAGTGCCCCGGCGGAAGCAGAGACCCAGTACTTC
CSAPAEAETQYF
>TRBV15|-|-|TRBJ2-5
TGTGCCACCAGCAGCCGGGACTCCGACACCCAGTACTTC
CATSSRDSDTQYF
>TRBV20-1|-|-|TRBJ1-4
TGCAGTGCTAGGGAGTTTGCGGCGAATGAAAAACTGTTTTTT
CSAREFAANEKLFF
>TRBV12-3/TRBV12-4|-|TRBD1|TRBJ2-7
TGTGCCAGCAGTCCGGGACAGTCCTACGAGCAGTACTTC
CASSPGQSYEQYF